Listed here are 25 T cell receptor beta chains from one sample, sequenced in a study of T cell responses to AZD1222 COVID-19 vaccine. Profiling relied on immunoSEQ multiplex PCR, and the TCRdb table lists in-frame clones only, not all of them. The sample lists 120,000 to 150,000 clones; under 95% were seen once. Sequenced material: peripheral blood, taken on day 0 of AZD1222 vaccination. The receptor set was obtained from an adult in good health.

The CDR3: CSASDRGGSEKLFF. The CDR3 DNA is TGCAGCGCCTCGGACAGGGGCGGTTCAGAAAAACTGTTTTTT. This rearrangement joins TRBV29-1 to TRBJ1-4, with 9 bases identical to TRBD1. The J segment lost 8 bases and the V segment lost 7 bases, leaving 11 bases of the junction unmatched. The germline gives CDR1 SQVTM, CDR2 ANQGSEA. The CDR3 is 14 amino acids. Drawing the rest from reference TRBV29-1 and TRBJ1-4, the complete variable domain is SAVISQKPSRDICQRGTSLTIQCQVDSQVTMMFWYRQQPGQSLTLIATANQGSEATYESGFVIDKFPISRPNLTFSTLTVSNMSPEDSSIYLCSASDRGGSEKLFFGSGTQLSVL.

The V call is TRBV7-2, the J call TRBJ2-7; D gene unclear. V was trimmed by 5 bases and J by 0 bases, leaving 11 bases between them. In germline, CDR1 is SGHTA, CDR2 FQGNSA. The CDR3 loop spans 14 amino acids. The CDR3 sequence: CASSPSTPSYEQYF. CDR3 DNA: TGTGCCAGCAGCCCTAGTACCCCCTCCTACGAGCAGTACTTC.

This chain links TRBV24-1 with TRBJ1-2; no clear D gene. Germline CDR1 KGHDR, CDR2 SFDVKD. CDR3 length: 14 amino acids. Trimming took 3 bases from V and 3 from J, leaving 10 bases between them. The CDR3: CATSDRKGDYGYTF. The CDR3 nucleotides read TGTGCCACCAGTGATCGAAAGGGAGACTATGGCTACACCTTC.

CDR3 sequence (DNA): TGTGCCAGCAGCTTGACCAGGGGGCCCACTAATGAAAAACTGTTTTTT. Amino acids: CASSLTRGPTNEKLFF. V is TRBV5-8 and J is TRBJ1-4; TRBD1 matches at 8 bases. CDR3 length: 16 amino acids. Trimming removed 1 base from V and 2 bases from J; junction bases left unmatched: 4. Germline CDR1 SGHTS, CDR2 YDEGEE. Variable domain in full (rest from reference TRBV5-8 and TRBJ1-4): EAGVTQSPTHLIKTRGQQATLRCSPISGHTSVYWYQQALGLGLQFLLWYDEGEERNRGNFPPRFSGRQFPNYSSELNVNALELEDSALYLCASSLTRGPTNEKLFFGSGTQLSVL.

The chain is built from TRBV18 and TRBJ1-5; TRBD1 matches at 9 bases. This CDR3 comprises 17 residues. Per the germline V gene, CDR1 is KGHSH and CDR2 is LQKENI. V gave up 2 bases and J gave up 6 bases; unmatched junction bases: 11. The CDR3 spells CASSPNRQGGRGQPQHF. The CDR3 DNA reads TGTGCCAGCTCACCAAATCGACAGGGGGGAAGGGGTCAGCCCCAGCATTTT.

This chain uses TRBV3-1 (or the pseudogene TRBV3-2) with TRBJ1-2, with TRBD1 as a possible D gene (6 bases). This CDR3 contains 14 residues. V lost 5 bases to trimming and J lost 1 base, with 11 bases between them. Germline-derived CDR1 and CDR2 are LGHDT and YNNKEL (reference sequence). CDR3 protein: CASSMGGRNYGYTF. In DNA, the CDR3 is TGTGCCAGCAGCATGGGGGGGCGTAACTATGGCTACACCTTC.

The chain carries TRBV3-1 (or the pseudogene TRBV3-2) and TRBJ2-3; the match to TRBD2 covers 9 bases. The CDR3 is made up of 15 amino acids. The germline gives CDR1 LGHDT, CDR2 YNNKEL (reference sequence). J gave up 6 bases and V 3 bases, and 7 bases lay outside the gene matches. The CDR3 DNA reads TGTGCCAGCAGCCAGGGATTCGGACTAGCGGATACGCAGTATTTT. Its translation: CASSQGFGLADTQYF.

This chain connects TRBV5-1 to TRBJ2-3, with 7 nucleotides matching TRBD1. CDR3 length: 18 amino acids. CDR1 is SGHRS and CDR2 is YFSETQ in the germline V gene. Trimming at V came to 4 bases and at J to 1 base, leaving 15 bases not matched to a gene. The CDR3 region has the DNA TGCGCCAGCAGCCTCACAGGGGTGGCCGTTTCGGGCACAGATACGCAGTATTTT. Encoded protein: CASSLTGVAVSGTDTQYF.

This chain links TRBV4-2 with TRBJ2-1, with 9 nucleotides matching TRBD2. With 0 bases clipped from V and 7 bases from J, the junction kept 10 bases outside the gene matches. This CDR3 has 17 amino acids. The V gene's germline CDR1 is LGHNA and CDR2 YNFKEQ. DNA of the CDR3: TGTGCCAGCAGCCAAGATCCCCCAGCGGGAGGCCGGAATGAGCAGTTCTTC. Translation: CASSQDPPAGGRNEQFF.

The J gene is TRBJ2-1, the V gene TRBV6-5; D may be TRBD1 (5 bases). The CDR3 consists of 15 residues. The V end lost 0 bases, the J end lost 7 bases, and 13 bases lay between the germline ends. CDR1 and CDR2 (germline): MNHEY, SVGAGI. CDR3 DNA sequence: TGTGCCAGCAGTTACTCCCGGACACCATGGAATGAGCAGTTCTTC. It codes for CASSYSRTPWNEQFF.

This clone was observed once. The chain carries TRBV5-1 and TRBJ2-7; no clear D. V gave up 4 bases and J gave up 6 bases, with 20 bases separating them. Germline V CDR1 and CDR2: SGHRS, YFSETQ. The CDR3 spans 15 residues. CDR3 sequence reads: CASSNGRTHLPEQYF. Here the CDR3 DNA reads TGCGCCAGCAGCAATGGCAGGACCCACCTCCCCGAGCAGTACTTC.

This clone was found once. This rearrangement joins TRBV6-2 or TRBV6-3 to TRBJ1-1, with a possible D match to TRBD1 (5 bases). Trimming shortened V by 2 bases and J by 1 base, and 11 bases separated the two germline ends. The CDR3 covers 15 residues. The V gene's germline CDR1 is MNHEY and CDR2 SVGEGT. DNA for the CDR3: TGTGCCAGCAGTTACGACCCAGGGCGGAACACTGAAGCTTTCTTT. It encodes CASSYDPGRNTEAFF.

As DNA, the CDR3 is TGTGCCAGCAGCTCAGTTTCTAGCACAGATACGCAGTATTTT. Its translation: CASSSVSSTDTQYF. This chain connects TRBV5-4 to TRBJ2-3, with unresolved D. Per the germline V gene, CDR1 is SGHNT and CDR2 is YYREEE (reference sequence). CDR3 size: 14 residues. Trimming stripped 3 bases from V and 0 bases from J, with 8 bases between.

The chain uses TRBV5-6 and TRBJ2-2, with D uncertain. This CDR3 is built from 14 residues. Germline V lookup: CDR1 SGHDT, CDR2 YYEEEE. V dropped 0 bases and J dropped 4 bases, with 7 bases sitting between them. The CDR3, as DNA: TGTGCCAGCAGCTTGGCCTTCGGCACCGGGGAGCTGTTTTTT. The encoded protein is CASSLAFGTGELFF.

The V gene is TRBV30, the J gene TRBJ1-4; tentatively, D is TRBD1 (5 bases). Germline CDR1 and CDR2: GTSNPN and SVGIG (reference sequence). V lost 0 bases and J 7 bases, leaving 18 bases between the germline ends. There are 16 residues in the CDR3. The chain's CDR3 is CAWSVRGALYSEKLFF. DNA of the CDR3: TGTGCCTGGAGTGTAAGGGGCGCTTTGTACTCTGAAAAACTGTTTTTT.

The chain joins TRBV5-1 to TRBJ2-5; D unresolved. The ends were cut back, 0 bases at V and 1 base at J, with 10 bases in the middle. Germline V CDR1 and CDR2: SGHRS, YFSETQ. The CDR3 loop spans 15 amino acids. CDR3 region: CASSLGMGIQETQYF. The DNA for the CDR3 is TGCGCCAGCAGCTTGGGAATGGGCATCCAAGAGACCCAGTACTTC.

The chain couples TRBV9 to TRBJ2-1; 11 bases are shared with TRBD2. The CDR3 loop spans 17 amino acids. CDR1 is SGDLS and CDR2 is YYNGEE in the germline V gene. J was trimmed by 6 bases and V by 3 bases; bases with no gene match: 11. For the CDR3, the DNA is TGTGCCAGCAGCGCCCGCCTTGGGCTAGCGGGGGGCAATGAGCAGTTCTTC. This encodes CASSARLGLAGGNEQFF. The full variable domain, in which reference TRBV9 and TRBJ2-1 provide the parts outside the CDR3, is DSGVTQTPKHLITATGQRVTLRCSPRSGDLSVYWYQQSLDQGLQFLIQYYNGEERAKGNILERFSAQQFPDLHSELNLSSLELGDSALYFCASSARLGLAGGNEQFFGPGTRLTVL.

V gene TRBV5-1 combines with J gene TRBJ2-3, with 14 bases fitting TRBD2. Germline V gene lookup returns CDR1 SGHRS and CDR2 YFSETQ. The CDR3 runs to 15 residues. V dropped 4 bases and J dropped 10; count of bases not matched to a gene: 8. The CDR3 DNA reads TGCGCCAGCAGCGATGGACTAGCGGGAGGAATGTCGCAGTATTTT. Its protein is CASSDGLAGGMSQYF.

The table lists this clone with a few counts. The gene calls are TRBV19 and TRBJ1-5; 8 bases map to TRBD1. CDR1 LNHDA and CDR2 SQIVND come from the germline V gene (reference sequence). This CDR3 contains 14 residues. J lost 5 bases, V lost 6 bases, and 6 bases had no gene match. CDR3 DNA: TGTGCCAGTAGCCGGGACAGGAGAGATCAGCCCCAGCATTTT. Residues: CASSRDRRDQPQHF.

The chain couples TRBV14 to TRBJ2-1; 7 nucleotides line up with TRBD2. Germline loops: CDR1 SGHDN, CDR2 FVKESK. The V gene end was trimmed by 2 bases and the J gene end by 4 bases; junction bases not matched to a gene: 5. The CDR3 extends over 15 amino acids. Here the CDR3 DNA reads TGTGCCAGCAGCCAACGCGGGAGTTCTTACAATGAGCAGTTCTTC. It yields the protein CASSQRGSSYNEQFF.

This chain connects TRBV28 to TRBJ2-5; TRBD2 matches at 9 bases. This CDR3 region has 17 residues. J lost 2 bases, V lost 5 bases, and 12 bases had no gene match. Germline V gives CDR1 MDHEN, CDR2 SYDVKM. The CDR3 DNA is TGTGCCAGCAGTCCGCCCCAGCCTCTAGCGGGGCAAGAGACCCAGTACTTC. The encoded protein is CASSPPQPLAGQETQYF.

The chain is built from TRBV15 and TRBJ2-7; D might be TRBD2 (6 bases). Germline values: CDR1 LNHNV, CDR2 YYDKDF (reference sequence). V shed 2 bases and J shed 2 bases, with 13 bases lying between them. The CDR3 spans 15 residues. CDR3 DNA sequence: TGTGCCACCAGCAGATTAGCGGAGGGAACCTACGAGCAGTACTTC. Protein sequence: CATSRLAEGTYEQYF.

This chain uses TRBV5-8 with TRBJ2-1; D call uncertain. Trimming removed 2 bases at V and 15 bases at J, with 15 bases between. Germline lookup yields CDR1 SGHTS and CDR2 YDEGEE. CDR3 length equals 12 residues. The CDR3 protein is CASSLRVEVLFF. The DNA for the CDR3 is TGTGCCAGCAGCTTACGGGTTGAAGTTCTGTTCTTC.

This clone was picked up one time. The chain links TRBV28 to TRBJ1-5; weak D call: TRBD1 (6 bases). The length of the CDR3 is 15 residues. Germline CDR1 is MDHEN and CDR2 is SYDVKM. Deletions cut 3 bases from V and 2 bases from J, with 11 bases between. CDR3 amino acids: CASSFDRIGNQPQHF. The CDR3 nucleotides are TGTGCCAGCAGTTTCGACAGGATCGGCAATCAGCCCCAGCATTTT.

This sequence joins TRBV29-1 and TRBJ1-2; 8 bases agree with TRBD1. In germline, CDR1 is SQVTM, CDR2 ANQGSEA. The ends lost 2 bases at V and 2 bases at J; junction bases unmatched: 7. This CDR3 contains 15 residues. The CDR3 DNA is TGCAGCGTTGAACCCCTCAGGGGGCAGAACTATGGCTACACCTTC. As protein: CSVEPLRGQNYGYTF.